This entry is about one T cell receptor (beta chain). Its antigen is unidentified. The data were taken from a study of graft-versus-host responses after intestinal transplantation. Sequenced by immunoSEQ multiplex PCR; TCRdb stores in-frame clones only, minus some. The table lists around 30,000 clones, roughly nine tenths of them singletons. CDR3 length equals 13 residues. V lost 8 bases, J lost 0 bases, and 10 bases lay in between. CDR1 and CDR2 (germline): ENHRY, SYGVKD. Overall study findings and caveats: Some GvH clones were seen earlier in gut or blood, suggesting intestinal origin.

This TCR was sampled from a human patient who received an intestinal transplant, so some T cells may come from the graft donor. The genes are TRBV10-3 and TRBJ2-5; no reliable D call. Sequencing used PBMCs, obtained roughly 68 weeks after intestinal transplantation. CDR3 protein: CAISAENQETQYF. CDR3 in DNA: TGTGCCATCTCGGCGGAGAACCAAGAGACCCAGTACTTC.